The 4 T cell receptor beta chains below all came from one sample that was sequenced in a study of vaccination and CD4 T cells after COVID-19. As to treatment: approximately 9-day PBMC culture with coronavirus spike peptide pools or control peptides (ViraFEST assay). The antigens for these receptors are not known. Sequencing of DNA taken from cultured CD4+ T cells relied on the Oncomine TCR Beta short-read assay. Each CDR3 protein gets one entry after TCRdb re-called the PCR reads with MiXCR. The sample carries about 20,000 distinct CDR3 sequences, roughly 50% recorded once. Sequencing was done on a sample of CD4+ T cells from blood, cultured in vitro. These receptors originate from a human donor who had recovered from COVID-19.

The chain is built from TRBV28 and TRBJ2-4; D ambiguous. The CDR3 spans 13 residues. In germline, CDR1 is MDHEN, CDR2 SYDVKM. Trimming left V 9 bases short and J 8 bases short, with 17 bases between. The DNA of the CDR3 is TGTGCCAGTAAAGACGGAGCAGGAGACATTCAGTACTTC. Amino acids: CASKDGAGDIQYF.

This sequence joins TRBV11-2 and TRBJ2-3, with a possible D match to TRBD2 (6 bases). V was clipped by 3 bases and J by 9 bases, with 22 bases between them. CDR1 and CDR2 from the germline V gene are SGHAT and FQNNGV. The CDR3 is 16 residues long. The CDR3 DNA sequence: TGTGCCAGCAGCTTCTTTACCCACTGGCGGGGCGCCACGCAGTATTTT. Translation gives CASSFFTHWRGATQYF. Full variable domain (outside the CDR3, taken from reference TRBV11-2 and TRBJ2-3): EAGVAQSPRYKIIEKRQSVAFWCNPISGHATLYWYQQILGQGPKLLIQFQNNGVVDDSQLPKDRFSAERLKGVDSTLKIQPAKLEDSAVYLCASSFFTHWRGATQYFGPGTRLTVL.

In this sample, this clonotype turned up a few times. J is TRBJ2-1 and V is TRBV20-1; a weak D match, TRBD2 (5 bases). The CDR3 is 14 residues long. The germline V gene has CDR1 DFQATT and CDR2 SNEGSKA (reference sequence). Trimming pared 1 base from V and 10 bases from J, leaving 17 bases between. CDR3 region: CSARGGGLALEQFF. CDR3 coding DNA: TGCAGTGCTAGAGGTGGTGGGCTAGCCCTAGAGCAGTTCTTC.

This chain links TRBV6-5 with TRBJ1-1; D is perhaps TRBD1 (6 bases). Trimming cost V 0 bases and J 0 bases, with 14 bases left between them. The germline V gene has CDR1 MNHEY and CDR2 SVGAGI. CDR3 length: 17 residues. The CDR3 sequence is CASSYSKKGGVNTEAFF. For the CDR3, the DNA is TGTGCCAGCAGTTACTCGAAAAAAGGGGGGGTGAACACTGAAGCTTTCTTT.